This TCR beta chain was sequenced for a study of blood T cell repertoires in COVID-19. Study information: Sites in the United States, Italy and Spain provided acute and convalescent COVID-19 samples. From T cells, B-cell-depleted T cells, or PBMCs came the material, which was cDNA or gDNA.

In the study's own analysis: The assay estimated nucleated cells by amplifying reference gene primers. Measured with immunoSEQ multiplex PCR; TCRdb has only the in-frame clones, and not every one. V and J calls and clone size follow that table, whereas D and trimming were derived from the DNA. The data contain roughly 230,000 clones, roughly 88% of them singletons. The sample comprised peripheral blood. This receptor was obtained from a man aged 35-49 years with acute or convalescent COVID-19.

The CDR3 protein is CASSPGQGASGYTF. DNA for the CDR3: TGTGCCAGCAGCCCGGGACAGGGGGCATCTGGCTACACCTTC. This sequence joins TRBV7-6 and TRBJ1-2; 12 nucleotides line up with TRBD1. The ends lost 5 bases at V and 7 bases at J; junction bases unmatched: 5. This CDR3 has 14 amino acids. Per the germline V gene, CDR1 is SGHVS and CDR2 is FNYEAQ.